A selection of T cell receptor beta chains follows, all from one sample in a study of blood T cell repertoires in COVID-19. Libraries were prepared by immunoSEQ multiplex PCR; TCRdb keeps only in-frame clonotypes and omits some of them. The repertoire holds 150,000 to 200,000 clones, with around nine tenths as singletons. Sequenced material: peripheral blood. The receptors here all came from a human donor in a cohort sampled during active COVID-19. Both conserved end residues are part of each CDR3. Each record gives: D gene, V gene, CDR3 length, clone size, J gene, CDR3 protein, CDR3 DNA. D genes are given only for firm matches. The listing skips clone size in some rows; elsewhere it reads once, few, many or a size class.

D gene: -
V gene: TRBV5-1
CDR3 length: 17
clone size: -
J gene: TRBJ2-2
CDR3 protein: CASSHSVLGEDTGELFF
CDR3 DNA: TGCGCCAGCAGCCACTCGGTGTTGGGGGAGGACACCGGGGAGCTGTTTTTT

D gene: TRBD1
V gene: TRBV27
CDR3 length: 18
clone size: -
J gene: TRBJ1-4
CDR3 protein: CASSSGTGGLRPSEKLFF
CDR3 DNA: TGTGCCAGCAGTTCCGGGACAGGGGGCTTAAGGCCTAGTGAAAAACTGTTTTTT

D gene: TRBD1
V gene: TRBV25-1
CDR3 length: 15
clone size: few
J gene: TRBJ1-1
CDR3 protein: CASREDRGVNTEAFF
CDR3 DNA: TGTGCCAGCAGGGAGGACAGGGGAGTGAACACTGAAGCTTTCTTT

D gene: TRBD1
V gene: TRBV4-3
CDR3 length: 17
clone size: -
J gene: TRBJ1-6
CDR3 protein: CASSQVHGTGYNSPLHF
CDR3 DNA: TGCGCCAGCAGCCAAGTTCACGGGACAGGGTATAATTCACCCCTCCACTTT

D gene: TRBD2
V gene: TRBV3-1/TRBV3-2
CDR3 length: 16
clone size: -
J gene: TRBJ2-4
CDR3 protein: CASSPSSGGASHIQYF
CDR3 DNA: TGTGCCAGCAGCCCGTCTAGCGGGGGGGCGTCGCACATTCAGTACTTC

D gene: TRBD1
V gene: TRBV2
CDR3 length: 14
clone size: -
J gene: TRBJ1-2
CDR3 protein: CATIGQGANYGYTF
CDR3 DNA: TGTGCCACCATCGGACAGGGAGCTAACTATGGCTACACCTTC

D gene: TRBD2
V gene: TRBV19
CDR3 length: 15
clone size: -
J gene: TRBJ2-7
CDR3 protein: CASGKASGASYEQYF
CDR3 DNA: TGTGCCAGCGGGAAGGCTAGCGGGGCTTCCTACGAGCAGTACTTC

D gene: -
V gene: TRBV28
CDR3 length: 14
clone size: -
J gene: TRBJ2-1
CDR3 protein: CASSLSVWYNEQFF
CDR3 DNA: TGTGCCAGCAGTTTAAGCGTGTGGTACAATGAGCAGTTCTTC

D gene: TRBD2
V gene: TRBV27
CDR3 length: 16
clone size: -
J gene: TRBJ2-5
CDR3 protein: CASSPKLAGGPETQYF
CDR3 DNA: TGTGCCAGCAGTCCAAAACTAGCGGGAGGGCCGGAGACCCAGTACTTC

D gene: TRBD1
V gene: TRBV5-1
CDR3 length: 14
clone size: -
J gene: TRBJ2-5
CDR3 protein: CASSRDRGVETQYF
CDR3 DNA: TGCGCCAGCAGTCGGGACAGGGGAGTGGAGACCCAGTACTTC

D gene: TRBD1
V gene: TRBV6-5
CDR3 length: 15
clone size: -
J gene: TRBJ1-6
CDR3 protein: CASRWDRGRNSPLHF
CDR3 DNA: TGTGCCAGCAGGTGGGACAGGGGGAGGAATTCACCCCTCCACTTT

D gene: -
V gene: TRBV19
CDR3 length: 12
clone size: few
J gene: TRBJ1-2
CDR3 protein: CASSTGILGYTF
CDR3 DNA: TGTGCCAGTAGTACCGGGATCCTTGGCTACACCTTC

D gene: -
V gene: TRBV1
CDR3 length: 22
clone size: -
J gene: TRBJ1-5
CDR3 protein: CTSSQDPSGQGTNSGSNQPQHF
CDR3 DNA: TGCACCAGCAGCCAAGATCCCTCAGGACAGGGGACCAATTCGGGATCAAATCAGCCCCAGCATTTT

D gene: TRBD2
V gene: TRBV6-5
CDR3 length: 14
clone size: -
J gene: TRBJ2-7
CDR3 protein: CASSWTSGGSEQYF
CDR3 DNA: TGTGCCAGCAGCTGGACTAGCGGAGGCAGCGAGCAGTACTTC

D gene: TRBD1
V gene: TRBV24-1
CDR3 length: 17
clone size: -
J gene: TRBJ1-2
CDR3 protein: CATSGPTRDRYSYGYTF
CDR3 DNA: TGTGCCACCAGTGGCCCCACCCGGGACAGGTACAGCTATGGCTACACCTTC

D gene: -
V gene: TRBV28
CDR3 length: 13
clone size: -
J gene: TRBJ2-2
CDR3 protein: CASDTTNTGELFF
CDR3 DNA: TGTGCCAGTGATACAACGAACACCGGGGAGCTGTTTTTT

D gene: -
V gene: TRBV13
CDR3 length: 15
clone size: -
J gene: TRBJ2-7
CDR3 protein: CASSAFGVEGYEQYF
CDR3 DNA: TGTGCCAGCAGCGCCTTTGGGGTAGAGGGTTACGAGCAGTACTTC

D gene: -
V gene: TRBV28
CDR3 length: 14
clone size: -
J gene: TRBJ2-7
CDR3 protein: CASSFSGDSYEQYF
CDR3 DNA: TGTGCCAGCAGTTTTTCGGGGGACTCCTACGAGCAGTACTTC

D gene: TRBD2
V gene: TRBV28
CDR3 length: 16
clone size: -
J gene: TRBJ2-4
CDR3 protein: CASSFGLAGGQNIQYF
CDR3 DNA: TGTGCCAGCAGTTTCGGACTAGCGGGGGGACAAAACATTCAGTACTTC

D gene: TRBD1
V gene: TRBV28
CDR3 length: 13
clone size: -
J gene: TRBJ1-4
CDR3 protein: CASRSQGGGKLFF
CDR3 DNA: TGTGCCAGCAGGTCACAGGGGGGTGGAAAACTGTTTTTT

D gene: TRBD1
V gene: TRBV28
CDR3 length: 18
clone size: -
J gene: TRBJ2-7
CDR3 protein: CASSLNGQGAKPLYEQYF
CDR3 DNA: TGTGCCAGCAGTTTAAACGGGCAGGGGGCGAAGCCCCTCTACGAGCAGTACTTC

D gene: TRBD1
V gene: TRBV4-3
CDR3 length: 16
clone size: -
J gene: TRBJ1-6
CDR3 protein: CASSRGTGYNNSPLHF
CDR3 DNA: TGCGCCAGCAGCCGGGGGACAGGGTATAATAATTCACCCCTCCACTTT

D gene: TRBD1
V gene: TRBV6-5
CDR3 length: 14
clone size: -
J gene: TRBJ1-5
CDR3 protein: CATHGTGGGQPQHF
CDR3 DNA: TGTGCTACACACGGGACAGGGGGCGGGCAGCCCCAGCATTTT

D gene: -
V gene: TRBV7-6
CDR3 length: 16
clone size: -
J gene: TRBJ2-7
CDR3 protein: CASSLAPGAPAHEQYF
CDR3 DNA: TGTGCCAGCAGCTTAGCGCCAGGGGCCCCCGCGCACGAGCAGTACTTC

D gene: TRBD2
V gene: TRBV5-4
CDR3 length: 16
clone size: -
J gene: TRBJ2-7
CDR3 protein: CASRKGTSGGWNEQYF
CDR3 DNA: TGTGCCAGCAGAAAAGGGACTAGCGGGGGGTGGAACGAGCAGTACTTC

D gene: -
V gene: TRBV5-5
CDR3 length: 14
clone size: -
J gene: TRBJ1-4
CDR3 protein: CASRKQEGGEKLFF
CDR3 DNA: TGTGCCAGCAGAAAGCAGGAAGGGGGTGAAAAACTGTTTTTT

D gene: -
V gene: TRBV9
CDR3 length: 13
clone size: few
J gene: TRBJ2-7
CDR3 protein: CASSGGHLYEQYF
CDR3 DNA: TGTGCCAGCAGTGGGGGACACCTCTACGAGCAGTACTTC

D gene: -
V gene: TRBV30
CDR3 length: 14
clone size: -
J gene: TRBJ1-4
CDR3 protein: CAWSPGTLGGKLFF
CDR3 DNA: TGTGCCTGGAGTCCCGGGACGCTGGGGGGAAAACTGTTTTTT

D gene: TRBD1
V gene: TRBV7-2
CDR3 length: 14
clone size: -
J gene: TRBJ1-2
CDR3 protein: CASSFGQGRYGYTF
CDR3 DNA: TGTGCCAGCAGCTTCGGACAGGGTCGGTATGGCTACACCTTC

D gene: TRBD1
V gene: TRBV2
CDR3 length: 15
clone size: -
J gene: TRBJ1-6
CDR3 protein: CASSADRGLNSPLHF
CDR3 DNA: TGTGCCAGCAGTGCAGACAGGGGGCTAAATTCACCCCTCCACTTT

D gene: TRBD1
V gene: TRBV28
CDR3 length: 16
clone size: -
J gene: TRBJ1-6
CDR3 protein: CASSLSRGPNNSPLHF
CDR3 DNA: TGTGCCAGCAGCTTATCGAGGGGGCCTAATAATTCACCCCTCCACTTT

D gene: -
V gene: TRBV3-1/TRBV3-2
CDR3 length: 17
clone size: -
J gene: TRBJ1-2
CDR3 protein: CASSQVVTADPNDGYTF
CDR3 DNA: TGTGCCAGCAGCCAAGTGGTGACCGCGGATCCCAATGATGGCTACACCTTC

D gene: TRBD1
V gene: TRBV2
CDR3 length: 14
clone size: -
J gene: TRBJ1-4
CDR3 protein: CASRGDSYNEKLFF
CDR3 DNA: TGTGCCAGCAGGGGGGACAGTTATAATGAAAAACTGTTTTTT

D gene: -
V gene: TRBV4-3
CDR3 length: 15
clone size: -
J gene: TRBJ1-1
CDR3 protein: CASSQWGGGWPEAFF
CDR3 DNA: TGCGCCAGCAGCCAATGGGGGGGTGGCTGGCCTGAAGCTTTCTTT

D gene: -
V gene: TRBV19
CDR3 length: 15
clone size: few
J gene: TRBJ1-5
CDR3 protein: CASSIVTGLNQPQHF
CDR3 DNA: TGTGCCAGTAGTATAGTTACAGGGCTGAATCAGCCCCAGCATTTT

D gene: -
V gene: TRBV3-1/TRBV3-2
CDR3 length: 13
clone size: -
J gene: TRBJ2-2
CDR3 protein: CASSQLDSGELFF
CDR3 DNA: TGTGCCAGCAGCCAACTAGACTCCGGGGAGCTGTTTTTT

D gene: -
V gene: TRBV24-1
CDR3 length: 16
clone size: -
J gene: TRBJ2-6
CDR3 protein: CATSDGPAAGANVLTF
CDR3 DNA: TGTGCCACCAGTGACGGGCCAGCGGCTGGGGCCAACGTCCTGACTTTC

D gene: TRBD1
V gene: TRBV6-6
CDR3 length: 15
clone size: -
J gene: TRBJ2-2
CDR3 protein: CASLTGDPGPGELFF
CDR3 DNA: TGTGCCAGCCTCACAGGGGACCCAGGTCCCGGGGAGCTGTTTTTT

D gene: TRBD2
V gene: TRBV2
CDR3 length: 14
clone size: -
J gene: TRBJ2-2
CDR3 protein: CASFPSGGPGELFF
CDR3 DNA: TGTGCCAGCTTCCCTAGCGGGGGGCCCGGGGAGCTGTTTTTT

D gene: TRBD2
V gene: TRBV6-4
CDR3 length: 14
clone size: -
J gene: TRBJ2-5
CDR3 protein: CASRTSGGDETQYF
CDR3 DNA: TGTGCCAGCAGAACTAGCGGGGGGGACGAGACCCAGTACTTC

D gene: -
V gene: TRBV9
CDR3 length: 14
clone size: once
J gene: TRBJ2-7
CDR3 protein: CASSVAYGAYEQYF
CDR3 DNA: TGTGCCAGCAGCGTAGCCTACGGAGCCTACGAGCAGTACTTC

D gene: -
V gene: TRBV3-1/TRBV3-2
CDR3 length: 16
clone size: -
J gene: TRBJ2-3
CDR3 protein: CASSPSTAFFTDTQYF
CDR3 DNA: TGTGCCAGCAGCCCGTCTACCGCCTTCTTCACAGATACGCAGTATTTT

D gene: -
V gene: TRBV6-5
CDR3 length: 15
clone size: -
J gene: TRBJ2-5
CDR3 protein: CASSYSSWATETQYF
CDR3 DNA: TGTGCCAGCAGTTACTCGAGTTGGGCTACGGAGACCCAGTACTTC

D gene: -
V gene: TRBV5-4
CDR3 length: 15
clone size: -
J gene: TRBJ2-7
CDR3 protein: CASSPPRGSDYEQYF
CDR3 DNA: TGTGCCAGCAGCCCCCCTAGGGGGAGCGACTACGAGCAGTACTTC

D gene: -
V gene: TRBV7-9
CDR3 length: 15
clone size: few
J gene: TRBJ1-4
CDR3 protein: CASSSSATAYEKLFF
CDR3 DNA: TGTGCCAGCAGCTCCTCCGCGACAGCATATGAAAAACTGTTTTTT

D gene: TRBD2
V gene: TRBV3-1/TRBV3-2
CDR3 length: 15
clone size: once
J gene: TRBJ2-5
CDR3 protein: CASSPMRGGTETQYF
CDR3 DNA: TGTGCCAGCAGCCCCATGCGGGGGGGGACTGAGACCCAGTACTTC

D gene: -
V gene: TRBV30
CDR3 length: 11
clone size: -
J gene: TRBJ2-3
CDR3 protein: CAWSTGGTQYF
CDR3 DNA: TGTGCCTGGAGTACCGGAGGCACGCAGTATTTT

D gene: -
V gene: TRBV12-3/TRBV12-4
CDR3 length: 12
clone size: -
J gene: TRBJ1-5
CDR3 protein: CASRWEGQPQHF
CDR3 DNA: TGTGCCAGCCGATGGGAGGGGCAGCCCCAGCATTTT

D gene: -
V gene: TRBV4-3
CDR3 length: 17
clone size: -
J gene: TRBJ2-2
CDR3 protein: CASSQEPGLLNTGELFF
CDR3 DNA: TGCGCCAGCAGCCAAGAGCCGGGACTGCTTAACACCGGGGAGCTGTTTTTT

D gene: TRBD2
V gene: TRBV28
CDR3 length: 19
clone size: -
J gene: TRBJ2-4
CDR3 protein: CASSSRGLAGDWAKNIQYF
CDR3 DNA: TGTGCCAGCAGTTCGAGGGGACTAGCGGGGGACTGGGCCAAAAACATTCAGTACTTC

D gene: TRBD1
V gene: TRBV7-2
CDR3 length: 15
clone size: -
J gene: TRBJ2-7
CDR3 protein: CASSYGQGIVSEQYF
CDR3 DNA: TGTGCCAGCAGCTACGGACAGGGGATCGTGAGCGAGCAGTACTTC

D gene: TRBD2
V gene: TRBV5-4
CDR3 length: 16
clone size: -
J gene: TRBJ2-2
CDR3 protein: CASSLDSGGTTGELFF
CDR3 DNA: TGTGCCAGCAGCTTGGATAGCGGGGGAACCACCGGGGAGCTGTTTTTT

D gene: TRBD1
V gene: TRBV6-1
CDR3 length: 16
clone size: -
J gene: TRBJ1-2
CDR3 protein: CASSETHRDRYYGYTF
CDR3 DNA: TGTGCCAGCAGTGAAACCCATCGGGACAGATACTATGGCTACACCTTC

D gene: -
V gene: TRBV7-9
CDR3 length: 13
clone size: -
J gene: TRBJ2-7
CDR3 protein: CASSTRTSYEQYF
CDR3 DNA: TGTGCCAGCAGCACCCGAACTAGCTACGAGCAGTACTTC

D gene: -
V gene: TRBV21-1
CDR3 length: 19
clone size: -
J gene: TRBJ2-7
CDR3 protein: CASSIRGVAGGLDPYEQYF
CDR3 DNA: TGTGCCAGCAGCATTCGTGGGGTAGCGGGAGGTTTGGACCCCTACGAGCAGTACTTC

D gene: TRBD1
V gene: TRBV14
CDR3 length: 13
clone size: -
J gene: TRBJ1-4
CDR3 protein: CASSLTGREKLFF
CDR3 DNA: TGTGCCAGCAGCTTGACAGGGAGGGAAAAACTGTTTTTT

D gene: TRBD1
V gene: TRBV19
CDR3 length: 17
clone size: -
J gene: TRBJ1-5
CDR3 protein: CASSPGQGSVFDQPQHF
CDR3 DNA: TGTGCCAGTAGTCCGGGACAGGGTAGTGTCTTTGATCAGCCCCAGCATTTT

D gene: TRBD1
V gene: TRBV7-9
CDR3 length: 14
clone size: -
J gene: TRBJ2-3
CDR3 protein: CASSKTGVTDTQYF
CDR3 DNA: TGTGCCAGCAGCAAGACAGGGGTCACAGATACGCAGTATTTT

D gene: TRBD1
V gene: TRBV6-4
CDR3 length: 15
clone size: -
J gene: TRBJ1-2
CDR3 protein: CASNQPNRGCRGYTF
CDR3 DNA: TGTGCCAGCAACCAGCCAAACAGGGGCTGTCGAGGCTACACCTTC